The TCR beta chain described here comes from a study of CD8 T cells in ankylosing spondylitis. Molecular-barcoded quantitative 5'-RACE produced these TCR beta libraries. One entry per CDR3 protein, called by TCRdb with MiXCR from the 5' RACE reads. The sample has roughly 90,000 distinct CDR3 sequences, roughly 8.3% seen once. This clonotype was detected ten times or more. Its antigen is unidentified. General study findings and limits: Among TCR beta sequences, a motif of roughly 8 highly homologous variants appeared characteristic of ankylosing spondylitis blood. Reports of some motif variants in reactive arthritis synovial fluid and blood predate this one.

This clonotype originated in a male donor with ankylosing spondylitis or in good health (not recorded which). The sequencing input was blood, either unsorted or a sorted T cell fraction (not recorded which).

CDR3 DNA sequence: TGTGCCAGCACTCTCCCGGGGGTTGGAGAGACCCAGTACTTC. Translation: CASTLPGVGETQYF. The rearrangement uses TRBV5-5 and TRBJ2-5; a weak D match, TRBD2 (6 bases). The germline V and J ends were trimmed by 6 bases and 4 bases, with 16 bases remaining between them. CDR1 is SGHKS and CDR2 is YYEKEE in the germline V gene (reference sequence). CDR3 length: 14 residues.